This entry features one T cell receptor (beta chain) sequence. This sample was taken from a study of blood T cell repertoires in COVID-19. Profiled with immunoSEQ multiplex PCR; TCRdb holds only in-frame clones, not every one. This sample has 65,000 to 90,000 clones, with roughly 88% found just once. The CDR3 is 14 amino acids. Per the germline V gene, CDR1 is SGHTA and CDR2 is FQGNSA. The junction had 7 bases not matched to a gene; V was cut back by 10 bases and J by 5 bases. Sequencing input: peripheral blood. This chain connects TRBV7-2 to TRBJ2-2; 10 bases are shared with TRBD2. The clonotype was recovered from a man of 80 years or more with active or convalescent COVID-19. The CDR3 region is CATASGSWTGELFF. The CDR3 DNA reads TGTGCCACTGCTAGCGGGAGTTGGACCGGGGAGCTGTTTTTT.